This TCR beta chain was observed in a study of blood T cell repertoires in COVID-19. Study summary: The United States, Italy and Spain were the sources of the acute and convalescent COVID-19 samples. The analysed material was cDNA or gDNA that came from T cells, B-cell-depleted T cells, or PBMCs.

Per germline, CDR1 KGHSH and CDR2 LQKENI. The CDR3 consists of 15 residues. V lost 3 bases, J lost 8 bases, and 17 bases lay in between. Measured with immunoSEQ multiplex PCR; TCRdb has only the in-frame clones, and not every one. Among some 200,000 clones listed, about 91% were seen once. V is TRBV18 and J is TRBJ2-1; D perhaps matches TRBD2 (6 bases). This receptor was taken from a woman aged 40-49 years with acute or convalescent COVID-19. Input material: peripheral blood. In DNA, the CDR3 is TGTGCCAGCTCACCTGTCGGGTCCTCGGGGGATGAGCAGTTCTTC. Residues: CASSPVGSSGDEQFF. The whole variable domain, remainder taken from reference TRBV18 and TRBJ2-1, is NAGVMQNPRHLVRRRGQEARLRCSPMKGHSHVYWYRQLPEEGLKFMVYLQKENIIDESGMPKERFSAEFPKEGPSILRIQQVVRGDSAAYFCASSPVGSSGDEQFFGPGTRLTVL.